This T cell receptor beta chain was retrieved from a study of cytomegalovirus exposure and HLA in healthy donors. Study details: Around 180 million T cells yielded fewer than 120 million unique TCR beta sequences in earlier analysis. Early released data comprised around 80 million unique TCRs from HLA-typed donors. Points from the study as a whole: Both high specificity and high sensitivity reportedly marked the classifier's diagnosis of cytomegalovirus status.

On this clone itself: What it binds is unknown.

The PCR made use of 60 Vbeta and 13 Jbeta primers. Method: immunoSEQ multiplex PCR; TCRdb's copy keeps in-frame clones and lacks some. The repertoire holds 79,000 or so clones, around 70% seen once, with about 16% in the top ten. Germline CDR1 and CDR2: LGHNA and YNFKEQ. Trimming removed 4 bases from V and 0 bases from J, with 13 bases in between. The CDR3 consists of 17 residues. The clonotype was recovered from a woman in her thirties or forties in good health and CMV-seropositive. Sequences were obtained from PBMCs. V and J are TRBV4-2 and TRBJ2-6; weak D call: TRBD1 (5 bases). The CDR3, as DNA: TGTGCCAGCAGCCCCGCAGGGAAGGCCTCTGGGGCCAACGTCCTGACTTTC. Residues: CASSPAGKASGANVLTF.